The source of this TCR beta chain is a study of blood T cell repertoires in COVID-19. This clone has only a few counts. Only in-frame clones appear in the TCRdb table, and some are missing; sequencing was by immunoSEQ multiplex PCR. The sample contains under 130,000 clones, around 84% of which appear only once. Germline CDR1 is SGHVS and CDR2 is FQNEAQ. The CDR3 runs to 15 residues. J gave up 4 bases and V 5 bases, and 10 bases lay outside the gene matches. The chain is built from TRBV7-8 and TRBJ2-5; 7 bases fit TRBD1. This sequence originates from a human donor in a cohort sampled during active COVID-19. The sequenced material came from peripheral blood. CDR3 sequence reads: CASSGRQGAGETQYF. CDR3 bases: TGTGCCAGCAGCGGCCGACAGGGAGCAGGAGAGACCCAGTACTTC.